This TCR beta chain was captured by sequencing in a study of Ad26.COV2.S vaccination and SARS-CoV-2 variants. This CDR3 is 17 amino acids long. Germline V lookup: CDR1 KGHSH, CDR2 LQKENI. With 5 bases clipped from V and 0 bases from J, the junction kept 10 bases outside the gene matches. Clones were sequenced by immunoSEQ multiplex PCR, and TCRdb holds only the in-frame ones, with some missing. The sample includes about 350,000 clones, approximately 90% seen only once; the top ten take 5%. As to treatment: approximately 18 received Ad26.COV2.S at low or high dose, single or two shots; roughly five received placebo; per-sample allocation not given. Sampling occurred on day 63 after the first vaccine or placebo injection.

The source was peripheral blood, collected in a trial of Ad26.COV2.S vaccine versus placebo. The clonotype originates from a person aged 18 to 59 who received the Ad26.COV2.S COVID-19 vaccine or a placebo. The chain joins TRBV18 to TRBJ2-7; TRBD2 aligns across 10 bases. CDR3 amino acids: CASSSLAGVGLSYEQYF. The CDR3 bases are TGTGCCAGCTCATCGCTAGCGGGAGTTGGTCTCTCCTACGAGCAGTACTTC. Drawing the rest from reference TRBV18 and TRBJ2-7, the complete variable domain is NAGVMQNPRHLVRRRGQEARLRCSPMKGHSHVYWYRQLPEEGLKFMVYLQKENIIDESGMPKERFSAEFPKEGPSILRIQQVVRGDSAAYFCASSSLAGVGLSYEQYFGPGTRLTVT.